This TCR beta chain emerged from a study of cytomegalovirus exposure and HLA in healthy donors. Libraries were prepared by immunoSEQ multiplex PCR; TCRdb keeps only in-frame clonotypes and omits some of them. Found here are about 190,000 clones, 86% of them singletons; the top ten hold about 1.5%. While the first cohort had around 700 subjects, the donors belonged to the separate validation cohort of over a hundred subjects. Trimming removed 5 bases at V and 6 bases at J, with 19 bases between. Germline values: CDR1 SEHNR, CDR2 FQNEAQ (reference sequence). The CDR3 extends over 16 amino acids. The sequenced sample was PBMCs. The source of this sequence is a woman aged 18-29 years in good health and CMV-seronegative. The chain combines TRBV7-9 with TRBJ2-2; a weak D match, TRBD2 (6 bases). CDR3 region: CASSPSWGESPGELFF. CDR3 sequence (DNA): TGTGCCAGCAGCCCCTCTTGGGGGGAATCCCCCGGGGAGCTGTTTTTT. Based on the CDR3 plus reference TRBV7-9 and TRBJ2-2, the full variable domain is DTGVSQNPRHKITKRGQNVTFRCDPISEHNRLYWYRQTLGQGPEFLTYFQNEAQLEKSRLLSDRFSAERPKGSFSTLEIQRTEQGDSAMYLCASSPSWGESPGELFFGEGSRLTVL.